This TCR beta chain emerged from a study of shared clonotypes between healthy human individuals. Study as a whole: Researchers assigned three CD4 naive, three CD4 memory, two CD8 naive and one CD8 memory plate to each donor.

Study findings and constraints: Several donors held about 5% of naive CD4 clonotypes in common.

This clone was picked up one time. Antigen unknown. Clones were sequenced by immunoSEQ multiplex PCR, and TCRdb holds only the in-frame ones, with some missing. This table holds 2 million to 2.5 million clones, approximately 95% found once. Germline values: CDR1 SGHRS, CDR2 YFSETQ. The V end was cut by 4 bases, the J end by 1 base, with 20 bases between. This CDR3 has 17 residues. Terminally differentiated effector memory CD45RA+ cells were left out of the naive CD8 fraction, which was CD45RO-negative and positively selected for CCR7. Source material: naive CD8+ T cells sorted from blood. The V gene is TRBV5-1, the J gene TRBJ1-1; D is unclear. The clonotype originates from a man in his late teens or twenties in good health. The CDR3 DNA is TGCGCCAGCAGCCCCCCGGGATACGGACGGACGAACACTGAAGCTTTCTTT. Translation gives CASSPPGYGRTNTEAFF. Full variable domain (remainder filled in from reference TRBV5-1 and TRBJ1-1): KAGVTQTPRYLIKTRGQQVTLSCSPISGHRSVSWYQQTPGQGLQFLFEYFSETQRNKGNFPGRFSGRQFSNSRSEMNVSTLELGDSALYLCASSPPGYGRTNTEAFFGQGTRLTVV.